Shown below are 30 T cell receptor beta chains from a single sample sequenced in a study of blood T cells in healthy people across ages. Through a sample-barcoded 5' primer and a J-beta primer mix, a second PCR was run for 7 to 11 cycles. TCRdb passed the 5' RACE reads through MiXCR, listing each CDR3 protein once. The sample holds 450,000 to 650,000 distinct CDR3 sequences, around 24% seen once. These data were also filed under a second study, of T cells of mothers and their children.

Sequencing used blood. These receptors were taken from a boy between 10 and 17 years old in good health.

The J gene is TRBJ2-7, the V gene TRBV10-3, with TRBD1 matching over 7 bases. This CDR3 has 14 amino acids. The V gene's germline CDR1 is ENHRY and CDR2 SYGVKD. The junction had 3 bases not matched to a gene; V was cut back by 0 bases and J by 4 bases. For the CDR3, the DNA is TGTGCCATCAGTGAGTCCAGGGGGAGTTACGAGCAGTACTTC. This gives the protein CAISESRGSYEQYF.

The chain combines TRBV25-1 with TRBJ2-7; D remains unclear. Per the germline V gene, CDR1 is MGHDK and CDR2 is SYGVNS. The length of the CDR3 is 15 residues. Between the trimmed V and J ends, which lost 2 bases and 1 base, there was a span of 12 bases. This CDR3 reads CASSERSHGSYEQYF. DNA for the CDR3: TGTGCCAGCAGTGAACGTTCTCATGGGTCCTACGAGCAGTACTTC.

This clonotype was counted between two and nine times. The chain couples TRBV7-8 to TRBJ2-5; D unresolved. The tail of the sequence fits TRBJ2-7 better, so the J call may be wrong. Germline V lookup: CDR1 SGHVS, CDR2 FQNEAQ. This CDR3 region has 16 residues. CDR3 protein: CASSLLDSVRFYEQYF. The CDR3 DNA sequence: TGTGCCAGCAGCTTACTGGATAGTGTAAGATTCTACGAGCAGTACTTC.

This clonotype has more than one count but fewer than ten. The chain has TRBV11-2 and TRBJ2-3; TRBD2 is a possible D gene (6 bases). V lost 3 bases, J lost 4 bases, and 8 bases lay in between. This CDR3 has 13 amino acids. Germline values: CDR1 SGHAT, CDR2 FQNNGV. CDR3 protein: CASSLGLPDTQYF. CDR3 nucleotide sequence: TGTGCCAGCAGCTTGGGACTTCCAGATACGCAGTATTTT.

The V and J genes are TRBV19 and TRBJ2-1, with D perhaps TRBD1 (5 bases). This CDR3 contains 13 residues. Germline V lookup: CDR1 LNHDA, CDR2 SQIVND (reference sequence). V lost 0 bases and J 14 bases, leaving 14 bases between the germline ends. Here the CDR3 reads CASSIDGANREFF. CDR3 sequence (DNA): TGTGCCAGTAGTATAGATGGGGCTAACCGCGAGTTCTTC.

The rearrangement uses TRBV7-2 and TRBJ2-1, with D possibly being TRBD2 (5 bases). This CDR3 is built from 17 residues. The V end lost 0 bases, the J end lost 0 bases, and 12 bases lay between the germline ends. Germline CDR1 SGHTA, CDR2 FQGNSA. CDR3 sequence reads: CASSLAGVGSSYNEQFF. CDR3 coding DNA: TGTGCCAGCAGCTTAGCGGGAGTAGGAAGCTCCTACAATGAGCAGTTCTTC.

The chain couples TRBV7-9 to TRBJ2-1; 9 nucleotides agree with TRBD2. The CDR3 runs 17 residues. CDR1 is SEHNR, CDR2 FQNEAQ, per germline (reference sequence). The ends lost 4 bases at V and 2 bases at J; junction bases unmatched: 9. Written as DNA, the CDR3 is TGTGCCAGCAGCTCCCAACCGGGACTAGCTACCTACAATGAGCAGTTCTTC. Encoded protein: CASSSQPGLATYNEQFF.

V gene TRBV12-3 or TRBV12-4 combines with J gene TRBJ2-7, with TRBD1 as a possible D gene (6 bases). V was trimmed by 1 base and J by 3 bases, leaving 10 bases between them. CDR3 length: 14 amino acids. CDR3 region: CASSLGDINYEQYF. The DNA of the CDR3 is TGTGCCAGCAGTTTAGGGGACATAAACTACGAGCAGTACTTC.

The CDR3 DNA is TGTGCCACCAAAGAACGGACAGACTCCGGCTACACCTTC. Amino acids: CATKERTDSGYTF. The chain uses TRBV24-1 and TRBJ1-2, with a weak D call TRBD1 (6 bases). Germline CDR1 and CDR2: KGHDR and SFDVKD. The CDR3 is 13 amino acids. Trimming shortened V by 8 bases and J by 8 bases, and 17 bases separated the two germline ends.

This clonotype was picked up a small number of times. This rearrangement joins TRBV5-1 to TRBJ2-5; the D is unclear. The germline V and J ends were trimmed by 3 bases and 6 bases, with 12 bases remaining between them. This CDR3 is 13 amino acids long. Germline V CDR1 and CDR2: SGHRS, YFSETQ. The CDR3 sequence: CASSWKQGQTQYF. CDR3 sequence (DNA): TGCGCCAGCAGCTGGAAACAAGGGCAGACCCAGTACTTC.

This clonotype was seen only a few times. CDR3 region: CASGPQGGRETQYF. The DNA for the CDR3 is TGTGCCAGCGGCCCACAGGGGGGTCGAGAGACCCAGTACTTC. The chain is built from TRBV28 and TRBJ2-5; TRBD1 agrees at 8 bases. CDR1 is MDHEN, CDR2 SYDVKM, per germline. V dropped 8 bases and J dropped 4; count of bases not matched to a gene: 9. This CDR3 contains 14 residues.

In this sample, this clonotype turned up many times. This chain uses TRBV7-9 with TRBJ2-5, with D hard to call. Germline V CDR1 and CDR2: SEHNR, FQNEAQ (reference sequence). V was trimmed by 5 bases and J by 5 bases, leaving 18 bases between them. The CDR3 has 15 amino acids. The CDR3: CASSPGVSNSETQYF. The DNA for the CDR3 is TGTGCCAGCAGCCCTGGGGTATCCAACTCGGAGACCCAGTACTTC.

This clonotype was counted only a few times. V gene TRBV7-9 combines with J gene TRBJ2-1; TRBD2 matches 7 bases. The CDR3 spans 15 residues. J gave up 4 bases and V 2 bases, and 5 bases lay outside the gene matches. Germline CDR1 reads SEHNR; CDR2 reads FQNEAQ (reference sequence). CDR3 amino acids: CASSLISGAYNEQFF. In DNA, the CDR3 is TGTGCCAGCAGCTTAATAAGCGGGGCTTACAATGAGCAGTTCTTC.

In its sample, this clonotype was seen a few times. At one of its ends the junction is not consistent with the germline gene, which may arise from a read error. This chain links TRBV27 with TRBJ1-4, with D uncertain. The CDR3 is made up of 14 amino acids. CDR1 and CDR2 (germline): MNHEY, SMNVEV (reference sequence). The CDR3 loop reads CASSLQPTNEELFF. The CDR3 DNA is TGTGCCAGCAGTTTACAACCAACTAATGAAGAACTGTTTTTT.

The V gene is TRBV12-3 or TRBV12-4, the J gene TRBJ2-1; D call uncertain. The CDR3 is 18 residues long. Trimming removed 5 bases from V and 7 bases from J, with 27 bases in between. The CDR3 region is CASSPNPGPAQITNEQFF. CDR3 DNA: TGTGCCAGCAGTCCGAACCCTGGACCTGCCCAAATTACAAATGAGCAGTTCTTC.

This clonotype turned up a few times. The chain recombines TRBV14 with TRBJ2-7, with D maybe TRBD1 (6 bases). Trimming took off 2 bases at V and 0 bases at J, with 11 bases between the two ends. The CDR3 is 15 amino acids. The germline V gene has CDR1 SGHDN and CDR2 FVKESK. The CDR3 DNA is TGTGCCAGCAGCCAACCCCGGGACAACTCCTACGAGCAGTACTTC. This gives the protein CASSQPRDNSYEQYF.

V and J are TRBV28 and TRBJ1-2; tentatively, D is TRBD1 (5 bases). CDR3 length: 12 residues. CDR1 and CDR2 from the germline V gene are MDHEN and SYDVKM. With 6 bases removed from V and 8 bases from J, the gap between germline ends came to 13 bases. CDR3 loop: CASSQGAPGYTF. In nucleotides, the CDR3 is TGTGCCAGCAGCCAAGGGGCGCCCGGCTACACCTTC.

This chain connects TRBV9 to TRBJ1-1; D is possibly TRBD1 (5 bases). Per the germline V gene, CDR1 is SGDLS and CDR2 is YYNGEE. V lost 0 bases and J 1 base, leaving 10 bases between the germline ends. The CDR3 loop spans 15 amino acids. CDR3 nucleotides: TGTGCCAGCAGCGTAGGGCTGGGGCAGAACACTGAAGCTTTCTTT. Residues: CASSVGLGQNTEAFF.

This chain uses TRBV11-2 with TRBJ2-1; 7 bases agree with TRBD2. V was clipped by 4 bases and J by 1 base; unmatched bases: 4. Germline assignment: CDR1 SGHAT and CDR2 FQNNGV. CDR3 length: 15 amino acids. This CDR3 is CASSSRGVSYNEQFF. DNA for the CDR3: TGTGCCAGCAGCTCCCGGGGGGTATCCTACAATGAGCAGTTCTTC.

The rearrangement uses TRBV20-1 and TRBJ2-1; 10 bases line up with TRBD2. The J call is doubtful: the DNA matches TRBJ2-5 better. In germline, CDR1 is DFQATT, CDR2 SNEGSKA (reference sequence). This CDR3 has 15 amino acids. This CDR3 reads CSARGTSGFQETQYF. The CDR3 nucleotides read TGCAGTGCTAGAGGGACTAGCGGCTTCCAAGAGACCCAGTACTTC.

This clonotype appeared once. One junction end does not reproduce the germline sequence, and a read error may be involved. J is TRBJ2-5 and V is TRBV20-1; D may be TRBD1 (6 bases). Germline V gene sequence: CDR1 DFQATT, CDR2 SNEGSKA (reference sequence). The CDR3 totals 14 residues. DNA for the CDR3: TGCAGTGCTAGAGAGGGGGCCTCACAAGAGCCCCAGTACTTC. Translated, it gives CSAREGASQEPQYF.

V gene TRBV7-9 combines with J gene TRBJ2-4; 7 bases are shared with TRBD1. Germline V gene data show CDR1 as SEHNR and CDR2 as FQNEAQ (reference sequence). The CDR3 contains 12 residues. V shed 6 bases, J shed 8 bases, and the junction held 4 bases outside the gene matches. This CDR3 reads CASSGDRDIQYF. The CDR3 region has the DNA TGTGCCAGCAGTGGAGACAGGGACATTCAGTACTTC.

The chain has TRBV20-1 and TRBJ2-1; tentatively, D is TRBD2 (5 bases). V was shortened by 3 bases and J by 0 bases, with 12 bases between the two germline ends. Germline lookup yields CDR1 DFQATT and CDR2 SNEGSKA (reference sequence). The CDR3 sequence is 15 residues long. The CDR3 is CSAREAASSYNEQFF. CDR3 bases: TGCAGTGCTAGGGAGGCAGCGAGCTCCTACAATGAGCAGTTCTTC.

This chain uses TRBV20-1 with TRBJ2-7; tentative D call: TRBD1 (8 bases). Per the germline V gene, CDR1 is DFQATT and CDR2 is SNEGSKA (reference sequence). V was pared by 4 bases and J by 4 bases, with 14 bases between. CDR3 length equals 13 residues. The CDR3 sequence: CSANGRTGYEQYF. The CDR3 DNA reads as TGCAGTGCTAACGGGAGGACAGGGTACGAGCAGTACTTC.

The V and J genes are TRBV11-2 and TRBJ2-1; unclear D gene. The germline V gene has CDR1 SGHAT and CDR2 FQNNGV. The CDR3 is 15 amino acids. The V and J ends lost 1 base and 1 base respectively, with 8 bases between them. CDR3 loop: CASSLAPASYNEQFF. Written as DNA, the CDR3 is TGTGCCAGCAGCTTAGCCCCTGCTTCCTACAATGAGCAGTTCTTC.

This clonotype has more than one count but fewer than ten. J is TRBJ2-3 and V is TRBV9; TRBD2 matches at 10 bases. Germline CDR1 and CDR2: SGDLS and YYNGEE. With 1 base clipped from V and 6 bases from J, the junction kept 5 bases outside the gene matches. The length of the CDR3 is 15 residues. In DNA, the CDR3 is TGTGCCAGCAGCGTACGGCTAGCGGGAGCGGATACGCAGTATTTT. Its protein is CASSVRLAGADTQYF.

Worth noting for this clonotype: An end of the junction differs from the germline gene, which may be a read error. This chain connects TRBV6-1 to TRBJ2-5; D gene uncertain. CDR3 size: 13 residues. In germline, CDR1 is MNHNS, CDR2 SASEGT. DNA of the CDR3: TGTGCCCTTTGGCGAGGTGAACAAGAGACCCGGTACTTC. As protein: CALWRGEQETRYF.

The chain couples TRBV6-6 to TRBJ2-7, with TRBD2 matching over 8 bases. Germline CDR1 reads MNHNY; CDR2 reads SVGAGI (reference sequence). The J segment lost 5 bases and the V segment lost 6 bases, leaving 6 bases of the junction unmatched. The CDR3 length is 13 residues. CDR3 DNA sequence: TGTGCCAGCAGGACGGGAGGGCCTAACGAGCAGTACTTC. Translation gives CASRTGGPNEQYF.

V usage is TRBV3-1 and J usage is TRBJ2-5; TRBD1 is a possible D gene (6 bases). The J call is doubtful: the DNA matches TRBJ2-7 better. The CDR3 extends over 15 amino acids. Germline V CDR1 and CDR2: LGHDT, YNNKEL (reference sequence). The CDR3 sequence: CASSPHQGNSYEQYF. The CDR3 nucleotides read TGTGCCAGCAGCCCCCATCAGGGGAATTCCTACGAGCAGTACTTC.

This clonotype has ten or more counts. J is TRBJ1-3 and V is TRBV7-3; a possible D gene is TRBD1 (5 bases). Per germline, CDR1 SGHTA and CDR2 FQGTGA. Trimming removed 5 bases at V and 0 bases at J, with 14 bases between. The CDR3 runs to 16 residues. CDR3 sequence (DNA): TGTGCCAGCAGCCCCCGACAGCTTAGCTCTGGAAACACCATATATTTT. Protein product: CASSPRQLSSGNTIYF.